A single TCR beta chain is shown here with its context. This clone has only a few counts. No cognate antigen has been identified for it. It has no much larger one-base neighbor in the sample; base qualities were not kept. This record comes from a study of radiation and T cells in renal cell carcinoma (dated by TCRdb to the early 2020s). For the study in its entirety: A total of fewer than 55 samples underwent TCR beta sequencing, made up of approximately 26 tumors and about 27 peripheral blood samples. The last blood draw happened 4 weeks after radiation, timed to coincide with nephrectomy. In the 55 or so samples combined, some 4,000,000 unique CDR3 nucleotide sequences were found, encoding about 2.7 million unique CDR3 amino acid sequences. On the study overall, not on this receptor specifically: Changes in the blood repertoire were not tracked past 4 weeks after treatment. Top tumor clonotypes rose in blood from baseline to 2 weeks post-radiation, then contracted by 4 weeks, suggesting transient expansion of tumor-resident clones. Because pretreatment tumor biopsies were not available, the study could not determine whether clonotypes were already present within the tumor at baseline. Because the trial had a single-armed design, the trial could not examine how radiation dose or scheduling affected the TCR repertoire.

TCR beta libraries were generated from genomic DNA with the immunoSEQ kit, following the manufacturer's recommendations. To prepare the libraries, a first multiplex PCR with proprietary primers was run, followed by a second PCR that added unique barcodes, and a bead cleanup was done after each round. A kit-provided positive control reaction and a negative control reaction were included in every sample batch. The final libraries underwent checking on an Agilent 4200 TapeStation D1000 ScreenTape, volumetric pooling, and quantification by qPCR. Sequencing was performed on an Illumina NextSeq500 with a MidOutput 150-cycle cartridge, and 156 Read1 and 15 Index1 cycles were run with kit custom primers. The pooled library was loaded at around 1 pM, and approximately 20% PhiX control was spiked in. Under the source paper's analysis protocol: Vendor-processed data were analyzed in R, and a clonotype was defined as all T cells sharing the same CDR3 nucleotide sequence. For clone abundance analyses, frequencies were normalized to the 10,000 most abundant clones per sample. Public T cell clones, which averaged fewer than five per sample, were removed prior to analysis. An abundance difference of at least 32-fold between compartments was the criterion for calling clonotypes tumor-enriched or baseline blood-enriched. A beta-binomial differential abundance model was used to identify clonotypes that were expanded or contracted between blood time points. Tumor-blood repertoire similarity was measured with the Baroni-Urbani and Buser coefficient, and group comparisons used two-tailed Wilcoxon tests in R. Drawn from immuneACCESS, this table holds only the in-frame rearrangements with V and J called that TCRdb kept. Clones are partly lost; checked studies trace under half to an unresolved V gene and leave the rest unexplained. Clone size and the V and J calls come from that table; the DNA yielded D and trimming. A total of over 90,000 clones appear in this sample, approximately 82% of them only once. Less than 7.5% of the sample is taken by the ten largest.

This specimen's time point label, interpreted: blood 4 weeks post-SBRT, at nephrectomy. This sample's treatment or condition label indicates: 15 Gy SBRT to primary tumor, nephrectomy 4 weeks later. Samples were obtained from a clinical trial, in which 15 Gy stereotactic body radiation therapy was delivered to primary renal cell carcinomas and nephrectomy was performed 4 weeks later. To track tumor-enriched clonotypes, serial peripheral blood was sampled from radiation-treated patients at baseline and at 2 weeks and 4 weeks after SBRT. Every patient's renal cell carcinoma showed clear cell pathology. Genomic DNA for TCR sequencing was prepared using the QIAamp DNA Blood Mini Kit (Qiagen). Samples were included in the analyses only if all quality control checks were passed. In the germline V gene (reference sequence), CDR1 corresponds to MNHNY and CDR2 to SVGAGI. The junction shows trimming of 8 bases on V and 0 bases on J, plus 14 bases between the germline ends. From cysteine to phenylalanine, the CDR3 is 14 amino acids long. Only the CDR3 DNA is retained, 42 bases long and in frame from the first base.

Recombination joined TRBV6-6 with TRBJ2-7; TRBD2 could be the D gene, as 6 bases match. Sequenced material: blood, taken from a patient whose treatment included radiotherapy and nephrectomy. The receptor was isolated from a man aged 60 to 75 with renal cell carcinoma. The nucleotide sequence reads TGTGCCAGCTACCTCCCGGGGGTCTCCTACGAGCAGTACTTC. The resulting protein is CASYLPGVSYEQYF.